The clone carrying this T cell receptor (beta chain) was found many times. Antigen: not known. The data belong to a study of T cells in Graves' hyperthyroidism and ophthalmopathy. General study findings and limits: Within blood appeared most thyroid clonotypes that had expanded above 0.001. A 13 V-J signature model discriminated ophthalmopathy versus stable hyperthyroidism.

The CDR3 is made up of 15 amino acids. With V trimmed by 3 bases and J by 7 bases, 3 bases remained unmatched. Per the germline V gene, CDR1 is SGHTA and CDR2 is FQGNSA. Each diagnosis drew on symptoms, thyroxine, TRAb, thyroid ultrasound and orbital computed tomography findings. Using RNA transcripts as the source, TCR beta CDR3 regions were amplified. HTBI primers were employed in a first-round RT-PCR of the TCR CDR3. TCRdb re-derived calls from the multiplex PCR reads in MiXCR, one entry per CDR3 protein. Seen here are some 720,000 distinct CDR3 sequences, roughly 15% observed once, and the top ten hold under 9.5%.

The receptor's source is a young man with Graves' hyperthyroidism. Sequencing was performed on blood. The chain recombines TRBV7-2 with TRBJ2-7, with 16 bases fitting TRBD2. CDR3 sequence reads: CASSFPGLAGGEQYF. The CDR3 nucleotides read TGTGCCAGCAGCTTCCCGGGACTAGCGGGAGGGGAGCAGTACTTC.